This TCR beta chain is drawn from a study of vaccination effects on CD4 cells after COVID-19. Study-wide background: Two-dose BNT162b2 or mRNA-1273 vaccination was given to participants. Study-wide results and limits: Marked clonal contraction was seen late after vaccination (in both infection- and vaccine-induced clones). The study dataset contains few convalescent patients and includes no early post-infection timepoints.

The CDR3 contains 14 residues. Germline V gives CDR1 SGHAT, CDR2 FQNNGV. V lost 1 base to trimming and J lost 9 bases; unmatched junction nucleotides: 5. The protocol was immunoSEQ multiplex PCR, while the TCRdb copy is restricted to in-frame clones and leaves out a portion. In the table there are about 73,000 clones, about 78% of which are singletons. As for this clone: Its antigen is undetermined.

ViraFEST used viral peptide pools to expand antigen-specific CD4+ T cells before sequencing. Once cultured for roughly nine days, the cells underwent separation to obtain CD4+ T cells. According to the study, vaccine recipients showed no prior SARS-CoV-2 infection and negative nucleocapsid antibodies. After two million PBMC were placed in each well, they were cultured with approximately 9.4 IU/ml IL-2 and around 10 ug/ml peptides. This sequence was found in a human donor who received a COVID-19 vaccine. This chain connects TRBV11-2 to TRBJ2-1; 8 bases are shared with TRBD2. Here the sequenced sample was CD4+ T cells from PBMCs cultured with SARS-CoV-2 spike peptides, taken before COVID-19 vaccination. The CDR3 sequence is CASSLGSGVIEQFF. The CDR3 DNA reads TGTGCCAGCAGCTTAGGTAGCGGGGTGATTGAGCAGTTCTTC.